This entry describes one T cell receptor beta chain. This clone came up once. What this receptor recognizes is not known. Base qualities are not provided; no much larger clone lies one nucleotide away. Germline trimming amounts to 6 bases on V and 7 bases on J, with 5 as the count of junction bases outside the gene matches. The germline V gene yields MNHEY for CDR1 and SVGAGI for CDR2. From the cysteine through the phenylalanine, the CDR3 covers 13 amino acids. Here the CDR3 DNA is all that survives: 39 bases in frame from base 1. The cohort was made up of under 800 healthy bone marrow donors. Cohort members were all nominally healthy when sampled, although unrecorded immune exposures were likely present. The donor tested CMV seronegative and was one of the 352 seronegative cohort members. Each donor provided a peripheral blood sample, and peripheral blood mononuclear cells were used for TCR beta sequencing. The Qiagen DNeasy Blood Extraction Kit was used to extract genomic DNA from the blood cell samples.

Libraries were made using the immunoSEQ multiplex PCR assay. For the multiplex PCR, a mixture combining 60 forward primers for TCR Vbeta segments and 13 reverse primers for TCR Jbeta segments was used. The CDR3 region of rearranged TCR beta genes was amplified from genomic DNA by a multiplex PCR assay. The amplified TCR beta libraries were sequenced on the Illumina HiSeq System as 87-base-pair reads. The source study handled its data this way. A later analysis counted around 72 million unique TCR beta chains across the roughly 700 repertoires, and roughly 11 million of these chains were shared by at least two donors. Raw reads were error-corrected and collapsed into unique sequences with a nearest-neighbor algorithm that merged closely related sequences to remove PCR and sequencing errors. V, D and J gene segments were assigned by aligning CDR3 sequences to IMGT reference sequences. For a sequence to be retained, a match of at least six nucleotides to both a V gene segment and a J gene segment was required. Rearrangements were called productive when the CDR3 lacked stop codons and stayed in frame with V and J; all others were non-productive. Following IMGT convention, CDR3 was defined as the stretch from the second conserved V-encoded cysteine up to the conserved J-encoded phenylalanine. The earlier analysis of about 590 of the donors excluded sequences that lacked an unambiguous match to a single V gene segment. An earlier analysis of roughly 590 of the donors called V segments functional above 56.7% productive rearrangements and segregating when the between-donor standard deviation exceeded 5%. A statistical classification framework was built for diagnosing cytomegalovirus status from the catalog of TCR beta chain sequences. A later analysis assigned V and J genes by comparing TCR nucleotide sequences with IMGT/GENE-DB human TR gene sequences. Using the TCRdist pipeline, a later analysis assigned CDR3 sequences along with most-parsimonious VDJ recombination scenarios. In a later analysis, every TCR beta chain was defined by the combination of its CDR3 amino acid sequence and its V-gene family, and reads without a unique V-gene family were dropped. As a way to deal with suspected cross-contamination and a sequencing artifact, a later analysis dropped hundreds of nucleotide sequences that were highly shared and had low generation probability. For each public chain, a later analysis derived a clonal expansion index from normalized ranks of inferred template counts within each repertoire. A later analysis computed generation probabilities with a VDJ recombination model fitted to out-of-frame rearrangements, and checked the results against IGoR. Hypergeometric tests were used in a later analysis to score TCR-TCR, TCR-HLA and TCR-CMV co-occurrence, with a repertoire-size bias correction applied to the TCR pairs. A later analysis estimated false discovery rates by permuting HLA or CMV assignments 20 times. In a later analysis, co-occurring TCRs were grouped using DBSCAN, with TCRdist sequence similarity added in when clustering inside HLA-allele-positive subsets. Co-occurrence clustering excluded repertoires with fewer than 30,000 or more than 120,000 public chains, plus five with anomalous nucleotide sharing. In its TCRdb copy, this immuneACCESS table keeps in-frame sequences only and misses some clones. Where compared with another copy, unresolved V genes explain less than half of these, and the others have no known cause. V and J calls plus clone size are reproduced from that table; the DNA served to infer D and trimming. The table for this sample lists 140,000 to 150,000 clones; about 75% of them were counted only once. The ten largest clones take up 7% of the sample.

This sample stems from a study of cytomegalovirus exposure and HLA in healthy donors (dated by TCRdb to 2016 to 2017). Regarding the study in general: An earlier analysis of 587 of the donors reported 276 Gb of sequence data and around 110 million unique TCR beta sequences obtained from approximately 180 million T cells. An early release that covered more than 550 HLA-typed donors contained approximately 300 gigabases of sequencing data and 85 million to 100 million unique TCR sequences. Among the roughly 400 genotyped donors, about 83% belonged to the genetic ancestry cluster associated with self-reported Caucasian donors. The study was designed to test whether signatures of past pathogen exposure could be identified by cataloging public T cell receptors. The study profiled the T cell repertoires of about 640 subjects by immunosequencing and related them to cytomegalovirus serostatus. Along with the roughly 710-subject first cohort, a separate validation cohort of over a hundred different subjects was used. The study combined high-throughput TCR immunosequencing, statistical association of individual TCRs with disease status, and machine learning to predict cytomegalovirus infection status. A later analysis re-examined previously published TCR beta repertoires from about 670 donors and added high-resolution HLA genotyping to investigate patterns of TCR occurrence. The later analysis used no new phenotypic data to find candidate immune exposures, relying instead on TCR beta sequences and their occurrence across donors. In an earlier analysis of 550 to 700 of the donors, high-throughput TCR beta sequencing was used to judge whether each TCR beta V gene segment behaved as functional or pseudogenic. Donor age, sex, ethnicity and CMV serostatus were collected together with the repertoire data. Genome-wide SNP genotypes for about 65% of the roughly 700 donors were used in a later genetic analysis, which treated that subset as a discovery cohort. All discovery cohort repertoires had been generated using a single sequencing platform. Class I and class II HLA loci were covered by the typing at four-digit resolution. Typing coverage varied by locus: about 620-630 donors for A, B, C, DRB1 and DQB1; more than 500 for DQA1; more than 600 for DPA1; around 490 for DPB1. Four or five DR-DQ haplotypes were handled as single units for association and clustering because linkage in the cohort was strong. Among roughly 400 genotyped donors of the cohort, an average of roughly 230,000 unique TCR beta nucleotide sequences was sequenced per donor, of which 15% to 20% were non-productive. Study-wide findings and limitations: In a later analysis, several top co-occurrence clusters were reported to appear linked to parvovirus B19, influenza, CMV and Epstein-Barr virus. Assigning TCR associations to individual alleles was difficult when HLA alleles, especially DR and DQ, strongly co-occurred. Correlated functional status among segregating V segments might reflect linkage disequilibrium, but an unknown experimental factor could not be ruled out. Because the 87-base-pair reads could not distinguish some IMGT-functional V segments, including TRBV6-2 and TRBV6-3, those segments were excluded. The classifier was reported to diagnose cytomegalovirus status with high specificity and sensitivity in both the original and validation cohorts. It was suggested by the authors that the approach could potentially be generalized to other disease states and immunological phenotypes. Only TCR beta chains were sequenced in this cohort, and the absence of alpha or paired-chain data limited detectable features. In a later analysis, 15,000 to 20,000 TCR beta sequences were associated with specific HLA alleles at a false discovery rate of 0.05. In vitro tests confirmed that a few of the cytomegalovirus-associated TCR beta chains recognize cytomegalovirus antigens. The sequencing pipeline was judged likely to have produced a cluster of highly shared sequence variants as a technical artifact. Because HLA typing was unavailable for some donors at each locus, only the typed subset was used in association tests. For the cohort, immune exposure information was limited to CMV serostatus. Across donors, most TCR sequences were observed very rarely, whereas some public TCRs were present in many individuals. A later analysis found that most CMV-associated TCR beta chains appeared HLA-restricted, with HLA associations seemingly driven largely by CMV exposure. The presence/absence analyses assumed that sequencing depth was roughly uniform across donors, and that assumption may not be true. In a later genetic analysis, fewer N-insertions in productive TCRs were reported among donors in an Asian-associated ancestry cluster than the roughly 700-donor mean. In a later analysis, the rate of TCR association differed among HLA loci, with DRB1 alleles having the most associated TCRs and HLA-C alleles having the fewest. Around 16 rarely observed V segments, including chromosome 9 orphons, were excluded from the earlier analysis of approximately 500 of the donors because counts were too low. An association between a missense DCLRE1C variant and V-gene and J-gene trimming of TCR beta chains was found in a later genetic analysis and replicated in an independent cohort. Compared with equally common non-associated chains, HLA-associated TCR beta chains in a later analysis were more clonally expanded and had lower generation probabilities. A further reported finding was that TCR beta sequences accurately predicted the HLA-A and HLA-B alleles for most subjects in the first cohort. Broadly in line with IMGT annotations, most TCR beta V segments showed up in productive rearrangements about 87% or about 30% of the time in an earlier analysis of 450 to 750 of the donors. The study listed approximately 150 TCR beta chains as associated with cytomegalovirus.

Sequences were obtained from PBMCs. The TCR comes from a man younger than 40 in good health and CMV-seronegative. The chain couples TRBV6-5 to TRBJ1-5; TRBD1 lines up with 8 middle nucleotides. DNA sequence: TGTGCCAGCAGGCAGGGGGCTGGACAGCCCCAGCATTTT. Translation gives CASRQGAGQPQHF.